Included here is one T cell receptor beta chain sequence, with context. The protocol was immunoSEQ multiplex PCR, while the TCRdb copy is restricted to in-frame clones and leaves out a portion. The sample yields 50,000 to 60,000 clones, about nine tenths seen once. This specimen belongs to a study of blood T cell repertoires in COVID-19. V shed 5 bases, J shed 2 bases, and the junction held 5 bases outside the gene matches. Germline lookup yields CDR1 SGHNT and CDR2 YYREEE (reference sequence). The CDR3 consists of 14 residues. The specimen was peripheral blood. The receptor was derived from a man aged 55-75 years with active COVID-19. The rearrangement joins TRBV5-4 to TRBJ2-7; the match to TRBD2 covers 9 bases. DNA for the CDR3: TGTGCCAGCAGGAGTAGCGGGGGCCCCTACGAGCAGTACTTC. Its protein is CASRSSGGPYEQYF.